The clone carrying this T cell receptor (beta chain) has ten or more counts. Its antigen is unidentified. The data are from a study of T cell repertoires in cytomegalovirus infection. Study-level findings and limits: There were HLA-C-restricted CMV-specific TCR beta clonotypes dominating the ex vivo response.

MiXCR, applied by TCRdb to the reads, yields one record per CDR3 protein. The sample gives 200,000 to 300,000 distinct CDR3 sequences, approximately 7% of which show up once; about 6.5% is in the top ten. Trimming removed 2 bases from V and 11 bases from J; junction bases left unmatched: 9. The CDR3 is 14 amino acids. The clonotype comes from a human donor in good health (CMV status not recorded). Some clones in this sample may be carry-over from other donors' samples. The chain links TRBV12-3 or TRBV12-4 to TRBJ1-1; 9 nucleotides agree with TRBD1. Sequences were obtained from PBMCs. CDR3 nucleotide sequence: TGTGCCAGCAGTTTAAAGGGACAGGGATTCACGGCTTTCTTT. It encodes CASSLKGQGFTAFF.